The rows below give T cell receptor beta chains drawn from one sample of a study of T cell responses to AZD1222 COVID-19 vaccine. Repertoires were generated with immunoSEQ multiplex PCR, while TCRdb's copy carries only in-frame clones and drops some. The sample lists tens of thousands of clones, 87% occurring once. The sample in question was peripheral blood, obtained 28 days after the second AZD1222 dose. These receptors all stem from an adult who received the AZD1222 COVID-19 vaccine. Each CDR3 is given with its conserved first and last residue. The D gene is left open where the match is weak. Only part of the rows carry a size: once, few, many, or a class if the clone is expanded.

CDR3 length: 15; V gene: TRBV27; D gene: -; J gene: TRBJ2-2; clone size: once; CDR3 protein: CASSPRDTYTGELFF; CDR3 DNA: TGTGCCAGCAGTCCCCGGGACACCTACACCGGGGAGCTGTTTTTT
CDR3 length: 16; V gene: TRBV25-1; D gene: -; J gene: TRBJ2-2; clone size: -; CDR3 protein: CASSVPRGTNTGELFF; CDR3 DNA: TGTGCCAGCAGTGTCCCTCGGGGGACCAACACCGGGGAGCTGTTTTTT
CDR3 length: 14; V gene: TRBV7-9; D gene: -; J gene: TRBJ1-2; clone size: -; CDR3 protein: CASSFPTRGAGYTF; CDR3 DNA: TGTGCCAGCAGCTTCCCCACGCGGGGGGCCGGCTACACCTTC
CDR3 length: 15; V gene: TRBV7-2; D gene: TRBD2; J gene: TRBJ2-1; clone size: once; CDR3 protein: CASSLATGGPNEQFF; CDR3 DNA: TGTGCCAGCAGCTTAGCAACGGGGGGTCCCAATGAGCAGTTCTTC
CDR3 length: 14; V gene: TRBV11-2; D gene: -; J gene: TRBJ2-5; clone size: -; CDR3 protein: CASTSAGVPETQYF; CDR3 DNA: TGTGCCAGCACTTCGGCAGGGGTCCCGGAGACCCAGTACTTC
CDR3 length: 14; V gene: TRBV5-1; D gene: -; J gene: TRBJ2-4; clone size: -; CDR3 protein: CASSLGAGQNIQYF; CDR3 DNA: TGCGCCAGCAGCTTGGGCGCAGGGCAGAACATTCAGTACTTC
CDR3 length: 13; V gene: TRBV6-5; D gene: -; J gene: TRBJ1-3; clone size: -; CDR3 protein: CASSYSRRNTIYF; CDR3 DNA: TGTGCCAGCAGTTACTCGAGAAGAAACACCATATATTTT
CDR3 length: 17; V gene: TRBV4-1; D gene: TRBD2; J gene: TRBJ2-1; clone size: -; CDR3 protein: CASSLSTSGSSYNEQFF; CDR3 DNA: TGCGCCAGCAGCCTGTCGACTAGCGGGAGCTCCTACAATGAGCAGTTCTTC
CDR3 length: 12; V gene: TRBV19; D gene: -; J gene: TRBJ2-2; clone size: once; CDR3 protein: CASSPNTGELFF; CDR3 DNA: TGTGCCAGTAGCCCGAACACCGGGGAGCTGTTTTTT
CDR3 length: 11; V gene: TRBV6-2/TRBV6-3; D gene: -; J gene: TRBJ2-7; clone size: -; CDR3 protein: CASSSWAEQYF; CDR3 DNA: TGTGCCAGCAGTTCCTGGGCCGAGCAGTACTTC
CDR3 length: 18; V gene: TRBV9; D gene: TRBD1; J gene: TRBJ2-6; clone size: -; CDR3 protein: CASSDPGQAASGANVLTF; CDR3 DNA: TGTGCCAGCAGCGACCCGGGACAGGCAGCCTCTGGGGCCAACGTCCTGACTTTC
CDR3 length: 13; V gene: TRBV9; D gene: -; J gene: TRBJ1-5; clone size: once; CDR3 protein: CASSPEAGQPQHF; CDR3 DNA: TGTGCCAGCAGCCCCGAGGCAGGGCAGCCCCAGCATTTT
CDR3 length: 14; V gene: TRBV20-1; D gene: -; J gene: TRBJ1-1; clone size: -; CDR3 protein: CSASSGSRGTEAFF; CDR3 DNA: TGCAGTGCTAGTTCCGGGTCCCGGGGCACTGAAGCTTTCTTT
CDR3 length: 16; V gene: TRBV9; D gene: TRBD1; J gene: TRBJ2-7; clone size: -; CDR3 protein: CASSDSGTAPPYEQYF; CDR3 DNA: TGTGCCAGCAGCGACTCCGGGACAGCTCCTCCCTACGAGCAGTACTTC
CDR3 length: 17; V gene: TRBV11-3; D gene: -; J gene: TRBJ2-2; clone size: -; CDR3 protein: CASSLLRGPQATGELFF; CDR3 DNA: TGTGCCAGCAGCTTACTACGAGGACCCCAGGCCACCGGGGAGCTGTTTTTT
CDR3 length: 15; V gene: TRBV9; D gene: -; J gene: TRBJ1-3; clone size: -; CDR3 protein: CASSVSDSSGNTIYF; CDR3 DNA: TGTGCCAGCAGCGTATCGGACAGCTCTGGAAACACCATATATTTT
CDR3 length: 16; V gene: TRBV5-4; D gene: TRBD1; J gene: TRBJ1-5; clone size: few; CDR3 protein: CASSRRSGGANQPQHF; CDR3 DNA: TGTGCCAGCTCGCGGCGTTCAGGGGGCGCTAATCAGCCCCAGCATTTT
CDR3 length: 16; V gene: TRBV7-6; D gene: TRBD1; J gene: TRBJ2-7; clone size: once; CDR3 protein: CASSKSVPGQGYEQYF; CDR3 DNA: TGTGCCAGCAGCAAGTCCGTCCCGGGACAGGGATACGAGCAGTACTTC
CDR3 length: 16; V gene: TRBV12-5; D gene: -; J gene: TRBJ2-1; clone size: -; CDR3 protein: CASGSARGTHDNEQFF; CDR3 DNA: TGTGCTAGTGGTTCCGCCCGGGGGACCCATGACAATGAGCAGTTCTTC
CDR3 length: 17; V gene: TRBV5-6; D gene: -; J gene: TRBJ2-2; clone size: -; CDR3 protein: CASSSLSDRGGTGELFF; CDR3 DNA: TGTGCCAGCAGCTCACTATCCGACAGGGGAGGGACCGGGGAGCTGTTTTTT
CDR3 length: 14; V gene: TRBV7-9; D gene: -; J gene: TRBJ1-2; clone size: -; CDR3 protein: CASSPRGSDYGYTF; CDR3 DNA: TGTGCCAGCAGCCCCCGGGGGAGTGACTATGGCTACACCTTC
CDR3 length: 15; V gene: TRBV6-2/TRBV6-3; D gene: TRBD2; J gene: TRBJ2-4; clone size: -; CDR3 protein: CASSSSRRGTNIQYF; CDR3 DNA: TGTGCCAGCAGTTCCTCACGGCGGGGGACTAACATTCAGTACTTC
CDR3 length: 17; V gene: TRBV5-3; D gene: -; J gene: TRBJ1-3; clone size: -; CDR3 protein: CARSGEGRRTSGNTIYF; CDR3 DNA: TGTGCCAGAAGCGGGGAGGGACGCAGAACGTCTGGAAACACCATATATTTT
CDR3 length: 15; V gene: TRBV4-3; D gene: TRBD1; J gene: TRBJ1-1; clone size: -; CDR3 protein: CASSQDTRGHTEAFF; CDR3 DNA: TGCGCCAGCAGCCAAGATACAAGGGGGCACACTGAAGCTTTCTTT
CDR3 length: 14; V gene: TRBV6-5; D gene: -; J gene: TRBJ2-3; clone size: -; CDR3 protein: CASSYQGTTDTQYF; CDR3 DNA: TGTGCCAGCAGTTACCAGGGGACGACAGATACGCAGTATTTT
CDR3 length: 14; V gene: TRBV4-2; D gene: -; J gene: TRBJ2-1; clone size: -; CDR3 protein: CASSQERDYNEQFF; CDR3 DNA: TGTGCCAGCAGCCAAGAAAGGGACTACAATGAGCAGTTCTTC
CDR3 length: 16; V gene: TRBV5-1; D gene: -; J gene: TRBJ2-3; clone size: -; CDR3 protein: CASSSAAGAGTDTQYF; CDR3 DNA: TGCGCCAGCAGCTCCGCGGCGGGGGCGGGCACAGATACGCAGTATTTT
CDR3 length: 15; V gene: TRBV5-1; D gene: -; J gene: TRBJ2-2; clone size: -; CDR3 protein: CASSLATSNTGELFF; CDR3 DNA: TGCGCCAGCAGCTTGGCAACCTCGAACACCGGGGAGCTGTTTTTT
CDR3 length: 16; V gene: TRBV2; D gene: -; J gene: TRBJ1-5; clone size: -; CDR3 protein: CASVQDQGLDNQPQHF; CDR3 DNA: TGTGCCAGCGTACAAGATCAGGGATTGGACAATCAGCCCCAGCATTTT
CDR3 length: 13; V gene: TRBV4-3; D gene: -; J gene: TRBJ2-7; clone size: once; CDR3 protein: CASSQDKEGEQYF; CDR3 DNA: TGCGCCAGCAGCCAAGATAAGGAGGGAGAGCAGTACTTC
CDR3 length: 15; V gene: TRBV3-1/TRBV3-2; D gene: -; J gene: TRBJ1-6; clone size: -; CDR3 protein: CASSRRDAHNSPLHF; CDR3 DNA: TGTGCCAGCAGCCGACGGGACGCTCATAATTCACCCCTCCACTTT
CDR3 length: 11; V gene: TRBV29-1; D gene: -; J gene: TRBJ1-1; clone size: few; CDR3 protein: CSVRTNTEAFF; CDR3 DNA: TGCAGCGTTCGGACAAACACTGAAGCTTTCTTT
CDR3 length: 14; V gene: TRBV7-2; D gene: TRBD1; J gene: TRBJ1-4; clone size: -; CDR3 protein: CASSPGQGSEKLFF; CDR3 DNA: TGTGCCAGCAGCCCGGGACAGGGGAGTGAAAAACTGTTTTTT
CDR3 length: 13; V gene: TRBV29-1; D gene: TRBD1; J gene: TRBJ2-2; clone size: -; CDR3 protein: CSSGQGDTGELFF; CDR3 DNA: TGCAGCTCGGGACAGGGCGACACCGGGGAGCTGTTTTTT
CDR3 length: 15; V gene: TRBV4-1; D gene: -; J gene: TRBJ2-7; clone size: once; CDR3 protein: CASSQAPGPIYEQYF; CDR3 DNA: TGCGCCAGCAGCCAAGCCCCGGGACCTATCTACGAGCAGTACTTC
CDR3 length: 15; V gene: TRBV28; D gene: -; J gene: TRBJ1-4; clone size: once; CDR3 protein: CASSPPGVEKEKLFF; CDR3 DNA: TGTGCCAGCAGTCCGCCAGGGGTTGAGAAAGAAAAACTGTTTTTT
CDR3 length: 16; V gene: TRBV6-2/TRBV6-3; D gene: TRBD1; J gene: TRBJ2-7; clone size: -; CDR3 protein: CASSYYGTDLKYEQYF; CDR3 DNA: TGTGCCAGCAGTTACTACGGGACAGACTTGAAGTACGAGCAGTACTTC
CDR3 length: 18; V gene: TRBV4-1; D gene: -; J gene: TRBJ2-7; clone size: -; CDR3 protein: CASSRSLSGKASSYEQYF; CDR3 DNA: TGCGCCAGCAGTCGTTCGCTTTCAGGGAAGGCGAGCTCCTACGAGCAGTACTTC
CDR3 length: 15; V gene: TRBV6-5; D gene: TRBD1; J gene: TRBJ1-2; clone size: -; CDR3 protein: CASSYSKAGGYGYTF; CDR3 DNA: TGTGCCAGCAGTTACTCGAAGGCAGGGGGCTATGGCTACACCTTC
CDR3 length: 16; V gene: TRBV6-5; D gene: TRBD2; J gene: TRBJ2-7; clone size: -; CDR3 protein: CASSYSGLAGGGEQYF; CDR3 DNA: TGTGCCAGCAGTTACTCGGGGCTAGCGGGGGGAGGCGAGCAGTACTTC
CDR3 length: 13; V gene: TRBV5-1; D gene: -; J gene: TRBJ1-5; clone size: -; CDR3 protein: CASSLSQQGPQHF; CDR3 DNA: TGCGCCAGCAGCTTGTCTCAGCAGGGGCCCCAGCATTTT
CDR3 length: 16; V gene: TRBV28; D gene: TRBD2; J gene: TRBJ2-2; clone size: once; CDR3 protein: CASSLPGTSVPGELFF; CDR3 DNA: TGTGCCAGCAGTTTACCCGGGACTAGCGTACCCGGGGAGCTGTTTTTT
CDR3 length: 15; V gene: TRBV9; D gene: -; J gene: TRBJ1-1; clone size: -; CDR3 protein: CASSMPPGRPREAFF; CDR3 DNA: TGTGCCAGCAGCATGCCTCCGGGACGGCCTCGTGAAGCTTTCTTT
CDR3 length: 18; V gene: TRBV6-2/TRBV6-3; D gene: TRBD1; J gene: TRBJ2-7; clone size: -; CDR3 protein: CASSGPRLTGTGDYEQYF; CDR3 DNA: TGTGCCAGCAGTGGTCCCCGCCTTACCGGGACAGGGGACTACGAGCAGTACTTC
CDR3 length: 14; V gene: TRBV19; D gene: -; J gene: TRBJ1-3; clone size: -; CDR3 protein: CASSIGASGNTIYF; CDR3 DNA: TGTGCCAGTAGTATTGGGGCCTCTGGAAACACCATATATTTT
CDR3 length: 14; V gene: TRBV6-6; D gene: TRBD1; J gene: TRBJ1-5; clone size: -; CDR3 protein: CASSAGGLNQPQHF; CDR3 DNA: TGTGCCAGCAGTGCAGGGGGCCTCAATCAGCCCCAGCATTTT